Listed below are T cell receptor beta chains from one sample, sequenced in a study of blood T cell repertoires in COVID-19. Only in-frame clones appear in the TCRdb table, and some are missing; sequencing was by immunoSEQ multiplex PCR. The data show a few hundred thousand clones, about 89% seen once. Sequencing was performed on peripheral blood. These receptors were obtained from a man aged 25-40 years with acute or convalescent COVID-19. Each CDR3 is given with its conserved first and last residue. The order of the fields is J gene, clone size, D gene, V gene, CDR3 length, CDR3 DNA, CDR3 protein. D genes are given only for firm matches. Part of the rows lack a size; the others show once, few, many or a class for expanded clones.

J: TRBJ1-6
size: few
D: -
V: TRBV2
length: 14
DNA: TGTGCCAGCAGTGCCCTCGAGGGTATGTCACCCCTCCACTTT
CDR3: CASSALEGMSPLHF

J: TRBJ1-1
size: -
D: -
V: TRBV6-1
length: 13
DNA: TGTGCCAGCAGTGAAATCAGGGCCAGTGAAGCTTTCTTT
CDR3: CASSEIRASEAFF

J: TRBJ2-7
size: once
D: -
V: TRBV9
length: 16
DNA: TGTGCCAGCAGCGTAGACGGAGGGGGCGTAAGGAACGAGCAGTACTTC
CDR3: CASSVDGGGVRNEQYF

J: TRBJ2-1
size: -
D: -
V: TRBV27
length: 15
DNA: TGTGCCAGCAGTCACTACAGGGACTCCTACAATGAGCAGTTCTTC
CDR3: CASSHYRDSYNEQFF

J: TRBJ1-2
size: -
D: TRBD1
V: TRBV30
length: 13
DNA: TGTGCCTGGATAGGGACAGCTGTGGCTGGCTACACCTTC
CDR3: CAWIGTAVAGYTF

J: TRBJ2-2
size: -
D: TRBD2
V: TRBV5-4
length: 16
DNA: TGTGCCAGCAGCCCCCAAAGCGGGATGAACACCGGGGAGCTGTTTTTT
CDR3: CASSPQSGMNTGELFF

J: TRBJ1-4
size: -
D: TRBD1
V: TRBV9
length: 15
DNA: TGTGCCAGCAGCTTCCGGACAGGGATAAATGAAAAACTGTTTTTT
CDR3: CASSFRTGINEKLFF

J: TRBJ2-2
size: -
D: -
V: TRBV9
length: 15
DNA: TGTGCCAGCAGCGTAGCTACTAGAGGGACCGGGGAGCTGTTTTTT
CDR3: CASSVATRGTGELFF

J: TRBJ1-5
size: -
D: -
V: TRBV10-3
length: 17
DNA: TGTGCCATCAGTGACCCTAGGACAGAGTATAGCAATCAGCCCCAGCATTTT
CDR3: CAISDPRTEYSNQPQHF

J: TRBJ1-1
size: few
D: TRBD1
V: TRBV28
length: 14
DNA: TGTGCCAGCAAGACAGGGGAGAAGATGACTGAAGCTTTCTTT
CDR3: CASKTGEKMTEAFF

J: TRBJ1-4
size: few
D: -
V: TRBV18
length: 15
DNA: TGTGCCAGCTCACCTATTCTAGGGGGAAATGAAAAACTGTTTTTT
CDR3: CASSPILGGNEKLFF

J: TRBJ1-2
size: -
D: TRBD1
V: TRBV11-2
length: 17
DNA: TGTGCCAGCAGATTAGTGGGACAGGGGGCGCCTAACTATGGCTACACCTTC
CDR3: CASRLVGQGAPNYGYTF

J: TRBJ1-4
size: -
D: TRBD1
V: TRBV7-8
length: 14
DNA: TGTGCCAGCAGCTTTAAGGGGGCACATGAAAAACTGTTTTTT
CDR3: CASSFKGAHEKLFF

J: TRBJ1-1
size: -
D: TRBD1
V: TRBV6-5
length: 14
DNA: TGTGCCACTCTAACAGGGGCCCTCAACACTGAAGCTTTCTTT
CDR3: CATLTGALNTEAFF

J: TRBJ2-4
size: once
D: TRBD2
V: TRBV6-5
length: 14
DNA: TGTGCCAGCAGTTATAGCGGGAGTAAGGACATTCAGTACTTC
CDR3: CASSYSGSKDIQYF

J: TRBJ2-7
size: -
D: -
V: TRBV19
length: 14
DNA: TGTGCCAGTAGTACCCAGGAACGTCTCTACGAGCAGTACTTC
CDR3: CASSTQERLYEQYF

J: TRBJ1-1
size: -
D: -
V: TRBV7-8
length: 13
DNA: TGTGCCAGCAGCTTAAACACAGGGCTTGGGCCTTTCTTT
CDR3: CASSLNTGLGPFF

J: TRBJ1-1
size: -
D: -
V: TRBV24-1
length: 15
DNA: TGTGCCACCAGTGATTTAAGGGGCAGGATGACTGAAGCTTTCTTT
CDR3: CATSDLRGRMTEAFF

J: TRBJ2-2
size: -
D: TRBD1
V: TRBV28
length: 14
DNA: TGTGCCAGCAGGGGACAGGGGGCAACCGGGGAGCTGTTTTTT
CDR3: CASRGQGATGELFF

J: TRBJ1-1
size: -
D: -
V: TRBV12-3/TRBV12-4
length: 13
DNA: TGTGCCAGCAACCCTCCGGCGGTGGCTGAAGCTTTCTTT
CDR3: CASNPPAVAEAFF

J: TRBJ2-7
size: -
D: -
V: TRBV4-2
length: 14
DNA: TGTGCCAGCAGCCAAGATCTGGCACTATACGAGCAGTACTTC
CDR3: CASSQDLALYEQYF

J: TRBJ1-2
size: few
D: -
V: TRBV10-1
length: 11
DNA: TGCGCCAGCAGTGACGGCTATGGCTACACCTTC
CDR3: CASSDGYGYTF

J: TRBJ1-2
size: -
D: -
V: TRBV30
length: 14
DNA: TGTGCCTGGAGTGTACTCAGGGATGACTATGGCTACACCTTC
CDR3: CAWSVLRDDYGYTF

J: TRBJ2-3
size: once
D: TRBD2
V: TRBV9
length: 16
DNA: TGTGCCAGCAGGGGGGGGAGCGGAACTTCCCCCGATACGCAGTATTTT
CDR3: CASRGGSGTSPDTQYF

J: TRBJ2-1
size: -
D: TRBD2
V: TRBV7-6
length: 18
DNA: TGTGCCAGCAGCCCGGGACTAGCGGGAGCCCTCACCTACAATGAGCAGTTCTTC
CDR3: CASSPGLAGALTYNEQFF

J: TRBJ2-7
size: -
D: TRBD2
V: TRBV6-6
length: 13
DNA: TGTGCCAGCGGTGGGGACTATTTCTACGAGCAGTACTTC
CDR3: CASGGDYFYEQYF

J: TRBJ2-7
size: -
D: -
V: TRBV2
length: 14
DNA: TGTGCCAGCAAATCAGATTACAGCTCCTACGAGCAGTACTTC
CDR3: CASKSDYSSYEQYF

J: TRBJ1-2
size: few
D: -
V: TRBV10-3
length: 15
DNA: TGTGCCATCAGTGACCCAGGGAAAGCTAACTATGGCTACACCTTC
CDR3: CAISDPGKANYGYTF

J: TRBJ1-4
size: -
D: TRBD1
V: TRBV7-8
length: 14
DNA: TGTGCCAGCAGCCTTGACAGGGTGAATGAAAAACTGTTTTTT
CDR3: CASSLDRVNEKLFF

J: TRBJ1-1
size: -
D: TRBD1
V: TRBV7-6
length: 16
DNA: TGTGCCAGCAGCTTAGTATCTGGACAGGTAAACACTGAAGCTTTCTTT
CDR3: CASSLVSGQVNTEAFF

J: TRBJ1-3
size: -
D: -
V: TRBV6-1
length: 14
DNA: TGTGCCAGCAGTGAAGGGGGGACACGAAACACCATATATTTT
CDR3: CASSEGGTRNTIYF

J: TRBJ2-7
size: -
D: -
V: TRBV12-3/TRBV12-4
length: 13
DNA: TGTGCCAGCAGCTCGACAGTTGTCTACGAGCAGTACTTC
CDR3: CASSSTVVYEQYF

J: TRBJ1-6
size: -
D: -
V: TRBV28
length: 14
DNA: TGTGCCAGCAGCAGGGGAGGGGCTAATTCACCCCTCCACTTT
CDR3: CASSRGGANSPLHF

J: TRBJ2-3
size: -
D: TRBD2
V: TRBV5-1
length: 17
DNA: TGCGCCAGCAGCACCCTTGTGACTAGCGGGAACGCAGATACGCAGTATTTT
CDR3: CASSTLVTSGNADTQYF

J: TRBJ2-7
size: -
D: TRBD1
V: TRBV5-6
length: 14
DNA: TGTGCCAGCAGCTTGGTTTACAGGGGTTACGAGCAGTACTTC
CDR3: CASSLVYRGYEQYF

J: TRBJ2-7
size: -
D: TRBD2
V: TRBV3-1/TRBV3-2
length: 14
DNA: TGTGCCAGCAGTCAAGTGTCGGGAGGGCCGCAGCAGTACTTC
CDR3: CASSQVSGGPQQYF

J: TRBJ2-5
size: -
D: TRBD2
V: TRBV29-1
length: 14
DNA: TGCAGCGTTTCTGGCGGGGGGGCCCGGGAGACCCAGTACTTC
CDR3: CSVSGGGARETQYF

J: TRBJ1-4
size: -
D: -
V: TRBV5-1
length: 14
DNA: TGCGCCAGCAGCTTGCGGCAGGGGTCTGAAAAACTGTTTTTT
CDR3: CASSLRQGSEKLFF

J: TRBJ2-4
size: -
D: -
V: TRBV5-1
length: 16
DNA: TGCGCCAGCAGCTTGGGAGGGAATCCGGGAAAAAACATTCAGTACTTC
CDR3: CASSLGGNPGKNIQYF

J: TRBJ1-6
size: -
D: -
V: TRBV28
length: 15
DNA: TGTGCCAGCAGCCAAGCGGGGGGAGGAAATTCACCCCTCCACTTT
CDR3: CASSQAGGGNSPLHF

J: TRBJ1-1
size: -
D: -
V: TRBV28
length: 11
DNA: TGTGCCAGCACCGCGGGAGGAGGGGCTTTCTTT
CDR3: CASTAGGGAFF

J: TRBJ2-1
size: -
D: TRBD2
V: TRBV11-3
length: 14
DNA: TGTGCCAGGACGGGGAGGGCAGGTAGAAATGAGCAGTTCTTC
CDR3: CARTGRAGRNEQFF

J: TRBJ1-5
size: few
D: -
V: TRBV6-5
length: 16
DNA: TGTGCCAGCAGTTCGGACAGACGAGGTGGCAATCAGCCCCAGCATTTT
CDR3: CASSSDRRGGNQPQHF

J: TRBJ1-4
size: -
D: -
V: TRBV2
length: 13
DNA: TGTGCCAGCAGGGGAGGCCATCTCGAAAAACTGTTTTTT
CDR3: CASRGGHLEKLFF

J: TRBJ1-1
size: -
D: TRBD1
V: TRBV28
length: 17
DNA: TGTGCCAGCAGTTTATGGGACCGGGACAGGGGTAAAGCTGAAGCTTTCTTT
CDR3: CASSLWDRDRGKAEAFF

J: TRBJ1-2
size: -
D: -
V: TRBV28
length: 13
DNA: TGTGCCAGCAGTTTTGGTACAGCCTATGGCTACACCTTC
CDR3: CASSFGTAYGYTF